These T cell receptor beta chains were read from a single sample in a study of esophageal squamous cell carcinoma under preoperative chemotherapy. TCRdb independently ran MiXCR on the PCR reads; one entry per CDR3 protein. The data contain some 32,000 distinct CDR3 sequences, 52% of them singletons. This sample was taken from a patient given preoperative chemotherapy. Every receptor here comes from a human donor with esophageal squamous cell carcinoma. The donor label of this sample is uncertain. The CDR3 runs from the conserved cysteine through the conserved F or W. The D gene is left open where the match is weak. The listing skips clone size in some rows; elsewhere it reads once, few, many or a size class.

TRBJ2-2	TRBV20-1	TRBD1	.	TGCAGTGCTAGGGGCTTTAGGGACAGGGGGTCCGGGGAGCTGTTTTTT	CSARGFRDRGSGELFF
TRBJ2-2	TRBV5-8	.	many	TGTGCCAGCAGCTTCCCCGGGGAGCTGTTTTTT	CASSFPGELFF
TRBJ1-2	TRBV11-3	.	many	TGTGCCAGCAGCCCCGGGGGGACTGCCTATGGCTACACCTTC	CASSPGGTAYGYTF
TRBJ2-5	TRBV7-6	TRBD2	.	TGTGCCAGGGGCTGTCCACTAGCGCCAGAGTCCCAGTTTTTC	CARGCPLAPESQFF
TRBJ2-2	TRBV7-7	.	.	TGTGCTAGCAGCCCAAGCAACCACCTCCCCGGGGAGCTGTTTTTT	CASSPSNHLPGELFF
TRBJ2-3	TRBV11-3	.	.	TGTGCCAGCAGACGATCGGAGGGAGATACGCAGTATTTT	CASRRSEGDTQYF
TRBJ2-7	TRBV4-3	TRBD1	.	TGCGCCAGCAGCCCAGACAGGGCCTACGAGCAGTACTTC	CASSPDRAYEQYF
TRBJ2-7	TRBV12-3/TRBV12-4	TRBD2	.	TGTGCCAGCAGTTCTACTAGCGGGAGTCTCGAGCAGTACTTC	CASSSTSGSLEQYF
TRBJ1-2	TRBV12-3/TRBV12-4	TRBD1	many	TGTGCCAGCAGTTTATCCCTGGCAGGGGGATATGGCTACACCTTC	CASSLSLAGGYGYTF
TRBJ2-2	TRBV12-3/TRBV12-4	TRBD2	many	TGTGCCAGCACCCCCCTCGGGCTAGCGGGGAATGGCGGGGAGCTGTTTTTT	CASTPLGLAGNGGELFF
TRBJ2-4	TRBV19	TRBD2	.	TGTGCCAGTAGCGGACTAGCGGGGGGGCTGAGAAACATTCAGTACTTC	CASSGLAGGLRNIQYF
TRBJ2-5	TRBV7-2	TRBD2	.	TGTGCGGGCAGCCGGGGGGGCGGGCCAGAGACCCAGTACTTC	CAGSRGGGPETQYF
TRBJ2-5	TRBV7-2	.	few	TGTGCCAGCAGCGCAAGTGGGACCCCTGGGGGCCAGTACTTC	CASSASGTPGGQYF
TRBJ2-2	TRBV19	TRBD1	.	TGTGCCAGTAGTCCCGGGGCAGGGGGCACCGGGGAGCTGTTTTTT	CASSPGAGGTGELFF
TRBJ2-3	TRBV20-1	TRBD2	few	TGCAGTGCTACTCCCACTAGCGGGGGGGCCTCTACGCAGTATTTT	CSATPTSGGASTQYF
TRBJ2-5	TRBV7-6	.	.	TGTGCGGGGATCGGGGGGCGTGTCAAAGATACCCAGTACTTC	CAGIGGRVKDTQYF
TRBJ2-7	TRBV12-3/TRBV12-4	.	few	TGTGCCAGCAGTGTTTCTACAGGAGGCGAGCAGTACTTC	CASSVSTGGEQYF
TRBJ2-5	TRBV7-2	.	few	TGTGCCAGCAGCTTAGAGACCCAGTACTTC	CASSLETQYF
TRBJ1-2	TRBV4-1	.	.	TGCGCCAGCAGCCAAGATAGCATACTCAAGGGGTATGGCTACACCTTC	CASSQDSILKGYGYTF
TRBJ2-5	TRBV7-6	TRBD2	hyperexpanded	TGTGCCAGCAGCGAAGGGACTGCCGGGGGGCAGTACTTC	CASSEGTAGGQYF
TRBJ2-4	TRBV7-2	TRBD2	.	TGCGCCAGCACGGGCCGGGGGGGCAAAGACACTCAGTACTTC	CASTGRGGKDTQYF
TRBJ2-5	TRBV10-3	.	.	TGTGCCGTTGGGGCAGGTCAAGAGACCCAGTACTTC	CAVGAGQETQYF
TRBJ2-7	TRBV7-9	TRBD1	once	TGTGCCAGCAGCTTACCCCTAGGACAGGGGGAAGACGAGCAGTACTTC	CASSLPLGQGEDEQYF
TRBJ2-1	TRBV6-2/TRBV6-3	TRBD2	.	TGTGCCAGCAGTCACCAGGGCGGGGGGGCCTCGTTTGGGGAGACCCAGTTCTTC	CASSHQGGGASFGETQFF
TRBJ2-2	TRBV7-2	.	.	TGTGCCAGCAGCTTGGGGGCCGGGACCCTAAGATCCGGTACGCAGTTTTTT	CASSLGAGTLRSGTQFF
TRBJ2-7	TRBV7-2	.	.	TGTGCGGGGAGGTGTGCCAAAAATACGCAGTACTTC	CAGRCAKNTQYF
TRBJ2-1	TRBV10-1	TRBD1	.	TGCGCCAGCAGTGAGGGGGGGACAGGGCGGGATGAGCAGTTCTTC	CASSEGGTGRDEQFF
TRBJ2-3	TRBV6-1	.	.	TGTGCCAGCAGTGAAGGGACAGTCACAGATACGCAGTATTTT	CASSEGTVTDTQYF
TRBJ2-5	TRBV5-4	TRBD2	few	TGTGCCAGCAGCACCGTAACCGGGACTAGCGGTGAGACCCAGTACTTC	CASSTVTGTSGETQYF
TRBJ2-3	TRBV11-2	.	.	TGTGCGAGCAGCGTGAAGGGGGTGCGAGCCACAGATACGCAGTACTTT	CASSVKGVRATDTQYF
TRBJ2-7	TRBV6-1	TRBD1	once	TGTGCCAGCAGTCTGGGACAGGGGTACCCCTACGAGCAGTACTTC	CASSLGQGYPYEQYF
TRBJ1-2	TRBV6-1	TRBD1	few	TGTGCCAGCAGGGCCAGACAGGGGGCCAACTATGGCTACACCTTC	CASRARQGANYGYTF
TRBJ2-5	TRBV7-1	.	.	TGTGGCAGCGGCTCGGGGCTGGGAGGCAAAGACACGCAGTACTTC	CGSGSGLGGKDTQYF
TRBJ2-5	TRBV28	.	.	TGTGCCAGCAGTTTACAATACAAAGAGACCCAGTACTTC	CASSLQYKETQYF
TRBJ2-7	TRBV4-3	TRBD1	.	TGCGCCAGCAGCCAAGATTCCGGGACAGGGGGCTACGAGCAGTACTTC	CASSQDSGTGGYEQYF
TRBJ2-2	TRBV7-2	TRBD1	.	TGTGCCAGCAGCAGCACCGGGACAGGAACAGGGGCGCAGTTTTTT	CASSSTGTGTGAQFF
TRBJ2-1	TRBV11-3	.	.	TGTGCCAGCAGCCTTGGGTCAGTCAATGAGCAGTTCTTC	CASSLGSVNEQFF
TRBJ2-3	TRBV12-5	.	once	TGTGCTAGTGGTTTGGGGAGCACAGATACGCAGTATTTT	CASGLGSTDTQYF
TRBJ2-1	TRBV7-9	TRBD2	once	TGTGGCAGCGGGTGGGGGGCGGGGGGGGGGACCTACAATGAGCAGTTCTTC	CGSGWGAGGGTYNEQFF
TRBJ2-4	TRBV7-6	TRBD1	.	TGTGGCAGCAGGGGGCGGGGAGCCACAAACATTCAGTATTTC	CGSRGRGATNIQYF
TRBJ2-5	TRBV7-2	.	many	TGTGCCAGCACCGACAGGGCGGGAAGGGAGACCCAGTACTTC	CASTDRAGRETQYF
TRBJ2-2	TRBV7-8	.	many	TGTGCCAGCAGCTTAGCGGGGGGCACCGGGGAGCTGTTTTTT	CASSLAGGTGELFF
TRBJ2-2	TRBV6-5	TRBD2	.	TGTGCCAGCAGTTACTCTTTCGGGAGGCTTCGCGACACCGGGGAGCTGTTTTTT	CASSYSFGRLRDTGELFF
TRBJ2-1	TRBV6-1	TRBD1	many	TGTGCCAGCAGATCAGGACAGGGCTCCTACAATGAGCAGTTCTTC	CASRSGQGSYNEQFF
TRBJ2-3	TRBV6-1	.	.	TGTGCCAGCCACACGGGGGCGGGAGCCAAAAACACGCAGTACTTT	CASHTGAGAKNTQYF
TRBJ2-3	TRBV7-2	TRBD2	.	TGTGCCAGCAGCGCCGGGGCGAGCGGGGCCAAAGATATTCAGTATTTC	CASSAGASGAKDIQYF
TRBJ2-7	TRBV5-5	.	many	TGTGCCAGCAGGGGGGCCGCCTACGAGCAGTACTTC	CASRGAAYEQYF
TRBJ2-5	TRBV7-6	.	.	TGTGCCAGCAGCTCGGGTGTCGGGGGCCCCGACCAAGAGACGCAGTACTTC	CASSSGVGGPDQETQYF
TRBJ2-3	TRBV7-6	.	medium-sized	TGTGCCAGCAGCGCAATAAGGCAGGGATGGGGATCCACAGATACGCAGTATTTT	CASSAIRQGWGSTDTQYF
TRBJ2-3	TRBV7-6	.	once	TGTGCCAGCAGGGTAGACGGGGGCACGGAGGGAGATACCCAGTATTTT	CASRVDGGTEGDTQYF
TRBJ1-1	TRBV6-1	.	many	TGTGCCAGCAGCCCGGGACTCGGCACTGAAGCTTTCTTT	CASSPGLGTEAFF
TRBJ1-4	TRBV7-9	TRBD1	many	TGTGCCAGCAGCTCTCGACAGGGAAGCTGGGAAAAACTGTTTTTT	CASSSRQGSWEKLFF